The text below deals with one T cell receptor beta chain. What it binds is not known. Only in-frame clones appear in the TCRdb table, and some are missing; sequencing was by immunoSEQ multiplex PCR. Of about 15,000 clones in the sample, around 90% are singletons; the top ten hold 48%. Sorting of unstimulated PBMCs yielded separate CD3+CD4+ and CD3+CD8+ fractions. The data belong to a study of T cell clones after liver transplantation. Across the whole study: At least one year of complete immunosuppression withdrawal without enzymes over twice normal defined tolerance.

Study results and caveats: Graft donor-reactive T cells possibly entered the graft instead of undergoing deletion.

This CDR3 comprises 15 residues. CDR1 and CDR2 from the germline V gene are MNHEY and SVGAGI. V shed 7 bases, J shed 7 bases, and the junction held 15 bases outside the gene matches. The sequence was collected from a human donor who received a liver transplant. The sample consisted of CD8+ T cells from blood, taken before liver transplant. The gene calls are TRBV6-5 and TRBJ1-2; 7 nucleotides line up with TRBD1. CDR3 nucleotides: TGTGCCAGCACCCCGTCCCGTAACAGGGGTGGTGGCTACACCTTC. Amino acid sequence: CASTPSRNRGGGYTF.